This T cell receptor (beta chain) was found in a study of molecular identifiers for immune sequencing clone quantification (dated by TCRdb to the late 2010s). Regarding the research as a whole: For a replicate experiment, RNA from roughly 20,000 or 100,000 naive CD8 T cells was divided into five aliquots, and four of the five aliquots were sequenced. This methods study used CD8 T cells to benchmark TCR RNA copy counting and molecular-identifier clustering-based TCR repertoire sequencing (MIDCIRS). Results the study describes overall, beyond this receptor: In CMV-specific effector cells, clones with more than 20 RNA copies accounted for over 99% of molecules, whereas in naive cells such clones accounted for under 1%. When barcode sub-clustering was left out, chimeric consensus sequences inflated TCR diversity, with chimeras reaching as high as 47%. A single cell's worth of spiked-in Jurkat TCR RNA was reported detectable even among about 1.1 million naive CD8 T cells. Modeling estimated about three recovered TCR RNA copies per cell, compared with approximately 10 by digital PCR, which implies about 30% capture efficiency. Naive libraries contained spiked-in Jurkat TCR RNA (10 copies' worth), which is not part of the donor repertoire. Highly expanded clone sizes could be underestimated because identical TCR molecules may share a barcode.

Turning to this clonotype: The clone's antigen remains unknown. Base qualities are not at hand, and no much larger clone is one base apart.

The CDR3 holds 15 amino acids from the cysteine to the phenylalanine. Only CDR3 DNA remains: 45 bases, in frame from the first base. Trimming takes 4 bases from V and 2 bases from J, and the germline ends sit 14 bases apart. CDR1 SGHTA and CDR2 FQGNSA were looked up in the germline V gene. Libraries of naive CD8 T cells were built from anywhere between roughly 19,000 and 1,000,000 sorted cells, with 10%, 30% or 50% of the purified RNA used. Naive CD8 T cells, defined as CD8+CD4-CCR7+CD45RA+, were FACS-sorted into RLT Plus buffer on a BD FACSAria II. To test detection sensitivity, Jurkat RNA equal to 10 or so TCR copies was added to samples of 20,000-1,000,000 naive CD8 T cells. CD8 T cells were enriched using RosetteSep CD8+ T Cell Enrichment Cocktail and Ficoll-Paque, and the enriched cells then underwent ACK red cell lysis. The method behind the library was PCR. The sequencing machine was a NextSeq 500. Bulk TCR libraries were generated as previously described, with the TCR primers listed in Table S5 used. Purification of total RNA was performed with the Qiagen AllPrep DNA/RNA kit. Before analysis, reads from multiple sequencing runs of one library were combined. The authors' pipeline ran thus. Only reads with exact TCR constant sequence were kept, trimmed to 150 nt, and grouped by their 12-nt molecular barcodes. Reads in each barcode group were sub-clustered using a 15% Levenshtein threshold, and a quality-weighted consensus sequence was built for each RNA molecule. Non-functional sequences were filtered out, along with any lower-count sequence sitting one edit away from another sequence. Based on a fit of two negative binomial distributions, barcode sub-clusters having less than 20% of the maximum read count were discarded. Starting from the raw public reads, TCRdb applied fastp trimming at Q25, assembled clones with MiXCR and retained in-frame beta chains. Each entry merges the rows of one CDR3 protein and shows their most common DNA and genes. For this entry, the V and J calls and clone size follow TCRdb and not the study's own pipeline. This sample lists over 90,000 distinct CDR3 sequences; less than 35% were detected once. The ten largest account for about a tenth of the sample.

This TCR came from a human donor in good health. Some libraries in this study had Jurkat cell RNA spiked in. Here the chain combines TRBV7-2 and TRBJ1-2, with TRBD1 tentatively as D gene (5 bases match). Input material: naive CD8+ T cells from blood, with Jurkat cell RNA spiked in. In the paper's terms, the cell subset or site label means: FACS-sorted CD8+CD4-CCR7+CD45RA+ naive T cells. The CDR3 has the sequence CASSWSPPGNYGYTF. The bases are TGTGCCAGCAGCTGGAGCCCGCCAGGGAACTATGGCTACACCTTC.